The clone carrying this T cell receptor beta chain was seen a handful of times. Its antigen is as yet unknown. This specimen comes from a study of CD8+ T cells in alopecia areata. Overall study context: Treated patients were given 5 to 10 mg oral tofacitinib twice daily. The authors scored treated patients' severity by affected scalp percentage. Whole-study findings and limits: Compared with normal scalp, lesional scalp had higher clonality and more expanded CD8+ clones.

The treatment here: oral pan-JAK inhibitor, 5-10 mg twice daily. The germline V gene encodes CDR1 LGHNA and CDR2 YNFKEQ. With V trimmed by 2 bases and J by 0 bases, 4 bases remained unmatched. This CDR3 has 16 amino acids. Sequencing used cDNA as its template, made by extracting RNA and reverse transcribing it. Clones were sequenced by immunoSEQ multiplex PCR, and TCRdb holds only the in-frame ones, with some missing. The sample comprises roughly 190,000 clones, around 60% of which are singletons, and over 0.55% rests with the top ten. The receptor was derived from a human donor with alopecia areata. The chain is built from TRBV4-2 and TRBJ1-3; 7 nucleotides match TRBD1. Specimen: CD4+ T cells sorted from blood, collected at week 4, from a patient treated with tofacitinib. For the CDR3, the DNA is TGTGCCAGCAGCCAATTGACAGGGAGCTCTGGAAACACCATATATTTT. Translation: CASSQLTGSSGNTIYF.